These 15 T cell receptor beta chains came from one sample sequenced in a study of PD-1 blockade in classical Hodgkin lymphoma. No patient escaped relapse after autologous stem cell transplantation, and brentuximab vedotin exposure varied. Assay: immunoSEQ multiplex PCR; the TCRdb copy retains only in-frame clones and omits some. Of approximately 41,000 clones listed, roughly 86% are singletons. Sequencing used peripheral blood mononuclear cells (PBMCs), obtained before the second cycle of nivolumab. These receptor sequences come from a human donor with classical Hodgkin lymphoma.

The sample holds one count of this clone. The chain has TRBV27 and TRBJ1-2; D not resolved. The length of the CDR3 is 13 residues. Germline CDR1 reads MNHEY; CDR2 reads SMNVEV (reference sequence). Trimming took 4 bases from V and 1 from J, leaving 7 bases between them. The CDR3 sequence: CASSSTHNYGYTF. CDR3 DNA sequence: TGTGCCAGCAGTTCAACACATAACTATGGCTACACCTTC.

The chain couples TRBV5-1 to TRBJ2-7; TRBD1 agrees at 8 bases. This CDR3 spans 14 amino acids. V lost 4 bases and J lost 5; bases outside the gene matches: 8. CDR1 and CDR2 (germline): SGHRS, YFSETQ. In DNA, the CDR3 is TGCGCCAGCAGCCCCCGGACAGGGAAGAACGAGCAGTACTTC. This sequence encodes CASSPRTGKNEQYF.

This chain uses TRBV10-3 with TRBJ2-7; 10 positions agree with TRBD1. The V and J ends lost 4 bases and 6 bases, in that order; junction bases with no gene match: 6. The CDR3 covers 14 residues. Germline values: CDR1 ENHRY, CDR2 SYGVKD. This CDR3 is CAISAGTGAAEQYF. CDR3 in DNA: TGTGCCATCAGTGCTGGGACAGGGGCTGCCGAGCAGTACTTC.

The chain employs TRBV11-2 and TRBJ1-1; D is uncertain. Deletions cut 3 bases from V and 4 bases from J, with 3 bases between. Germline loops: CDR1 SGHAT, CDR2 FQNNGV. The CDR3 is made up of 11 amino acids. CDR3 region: CASSLLTEAFF. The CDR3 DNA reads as TGTGCCAGCAGCTTGCTCACTGAAGCTTTCTTT.

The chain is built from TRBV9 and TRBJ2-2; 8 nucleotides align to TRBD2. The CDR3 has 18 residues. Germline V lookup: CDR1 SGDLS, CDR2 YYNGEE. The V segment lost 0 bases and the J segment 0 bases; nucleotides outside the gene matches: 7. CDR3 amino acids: CASSVATPGRANTGELFF. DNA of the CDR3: TGTGCCAGCAGCGTAGCTACCCCCGGGAGGGCGAACACCGGGGAGCTGTTTTTT.

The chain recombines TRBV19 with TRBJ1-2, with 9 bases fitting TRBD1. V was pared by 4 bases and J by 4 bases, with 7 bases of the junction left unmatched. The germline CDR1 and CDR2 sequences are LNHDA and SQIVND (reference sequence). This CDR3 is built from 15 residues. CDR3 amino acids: CASSTSGTGSYGYTF. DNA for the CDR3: TGTGCCAGTAGTACGTCCGGGACAGGGTCCTATGGCTACACCTTC.

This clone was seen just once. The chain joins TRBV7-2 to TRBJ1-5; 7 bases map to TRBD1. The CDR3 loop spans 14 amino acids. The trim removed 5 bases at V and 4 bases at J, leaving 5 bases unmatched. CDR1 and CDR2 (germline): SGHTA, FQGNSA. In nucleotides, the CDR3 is TGTGCCAGCAGCCCGACAGGGATTAATCAGCCCCAGCATTTT. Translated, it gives CASSPTGINQPQHF.

This CDR3 is CASSLWQGGNEQFF. The CDR3 DNA sequence: TGCGCCAGCAGCTTATGGCAGGGTGGGAATGAGCAGTTCTTC. The rearrangement links TRBV5-1 to TRBJ2-1; TRBD1 is a possible D gene (5 bases). V lost 2 bases and J 7 bases, leaving 13 bases between the germline ends. The CDR3 has 14 amino acids. The germline gives CDR1 SGHRS, CDR2 YFSETQ.

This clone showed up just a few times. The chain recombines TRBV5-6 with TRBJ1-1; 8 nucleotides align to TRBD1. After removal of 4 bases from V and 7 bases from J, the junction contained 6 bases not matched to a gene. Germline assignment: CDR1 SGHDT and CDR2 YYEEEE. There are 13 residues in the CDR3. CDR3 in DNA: TGTGCCAGCAGCCTCTTACAGGGGGTTGAAGCTTTCTTT. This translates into CASSLLQGVEAFF.

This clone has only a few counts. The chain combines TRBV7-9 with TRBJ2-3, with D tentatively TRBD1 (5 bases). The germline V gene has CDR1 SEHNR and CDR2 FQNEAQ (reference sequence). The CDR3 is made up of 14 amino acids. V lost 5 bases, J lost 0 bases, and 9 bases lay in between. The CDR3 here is CASSQQVSTDTQYF. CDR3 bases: TGTGCCAGCAGCCAACAGGTTAGCACAGATACGCAGTATTTT.

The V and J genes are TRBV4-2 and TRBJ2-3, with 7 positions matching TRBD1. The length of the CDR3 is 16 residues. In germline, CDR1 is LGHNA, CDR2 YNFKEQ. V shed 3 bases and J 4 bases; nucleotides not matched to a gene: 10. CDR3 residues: CASSHTTGKDADTQYF. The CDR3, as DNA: TGTGCCAGCAGCCATACGACAGGGAAAGACGCAGATACGCAGTATTTT.

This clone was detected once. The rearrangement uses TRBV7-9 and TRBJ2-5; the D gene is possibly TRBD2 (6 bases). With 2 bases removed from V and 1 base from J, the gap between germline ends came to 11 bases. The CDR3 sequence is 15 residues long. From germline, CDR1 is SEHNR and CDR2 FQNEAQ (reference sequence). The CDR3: CASSLRTGGQETQYF. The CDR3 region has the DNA TGTGCCAGCAGCTTACGGACCGGGGGCCAAGAGACCCAGTACTTC.

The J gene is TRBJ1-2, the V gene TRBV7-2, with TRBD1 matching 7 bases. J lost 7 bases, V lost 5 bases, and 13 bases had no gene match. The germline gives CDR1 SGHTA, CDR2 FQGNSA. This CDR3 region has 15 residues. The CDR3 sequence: CASSLRQGHLSGYTF. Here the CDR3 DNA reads TGTGCCAGCAGCCTTCGACAGGGACATTTGAGTGGCTACACCTTC. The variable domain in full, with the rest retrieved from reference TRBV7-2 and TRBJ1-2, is GAGVSQSPSNKVTEKGKDVELRCDPISGHTALYWYRQSLGQGLEFLIYFQGNSAPDKSGLPSDRFSAERTGGSVSTLTIQRTQQEDSAVYLCASSLRQGHLSGYTFGSGTRLTVV.

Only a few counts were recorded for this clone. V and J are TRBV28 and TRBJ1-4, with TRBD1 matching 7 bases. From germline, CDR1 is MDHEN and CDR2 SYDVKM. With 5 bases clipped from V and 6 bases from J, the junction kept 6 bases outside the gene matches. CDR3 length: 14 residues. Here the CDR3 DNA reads TGTGCCAGCAGTCGGACAGGAGGGGATGAAAAACTGTTTTTT. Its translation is CASSRTGGDEKLFF.

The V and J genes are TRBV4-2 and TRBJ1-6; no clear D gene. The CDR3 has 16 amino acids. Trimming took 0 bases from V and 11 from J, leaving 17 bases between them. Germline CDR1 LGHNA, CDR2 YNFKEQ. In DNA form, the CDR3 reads TGTGCCAGCAGCCAAGATCGGCGGCGGCCTGTGACACCCCTCCACTTT. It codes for CASSQDRRRPVTPLHF.